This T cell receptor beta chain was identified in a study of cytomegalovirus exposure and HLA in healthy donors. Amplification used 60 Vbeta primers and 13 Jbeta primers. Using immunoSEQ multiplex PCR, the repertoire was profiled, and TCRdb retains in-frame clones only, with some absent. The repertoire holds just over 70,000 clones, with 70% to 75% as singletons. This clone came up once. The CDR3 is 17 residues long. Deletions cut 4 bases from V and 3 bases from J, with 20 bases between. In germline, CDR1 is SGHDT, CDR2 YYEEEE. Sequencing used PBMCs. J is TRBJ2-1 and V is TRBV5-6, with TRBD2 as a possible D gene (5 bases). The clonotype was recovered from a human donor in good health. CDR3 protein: CASSRSGSVEYYNEQFF. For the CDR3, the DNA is TGTGCCAGCAGCCGTTCGGGGTCGGTAGAGTACTACAATGAGCAGTTCTTC.